These T cell receptor beta chains were read from a single sample in a study of beta chain features in type 1 diabetes. Sequencing was performed with immunoSEQ multiplex PCR; in TCRdb, only in-frame clones are kept and a portion is missing. The sample yields around 260,000 clones, 20% to 25% seen once. Sample: naive CD4+ T cells from blood. The receptors shown here come from a woman in her 30s with type 1 diabetes. The CDR3 runs from the conserved cysteine through the conserved F or W. The D gene is left open where the match is weak. Size is stated for part of the rows, as once, few or many counts, or as a class when the clone is expanded.

D: TRBD1
V: TRBV5-4
size: .
J: TRBJ2-1
CDR3: CASSPRTGGSYNEQFF
DNA: TGTGCCAGCAGCCCACGGACAGGGGGCTCCTACAATGAGCAGTTCTTC

D: .
V: TRBV7-9
size: few
J: TRBJ1-2
CDR3: CASSFPGFPYGYTF
DNA: TGTGCCAGCAGCTTTCCAGGGTTTCCCTATGGCTACACCTTC

D: .
V: TRBV10-3
size: .
J: TRBJ2-1
CDR3: CAISESLGRASYNEQFF
DNA: TGTGCCATCAGTGAGTCTTTAGGCAGGGCCTCCTACAATGAGCAGTTCTTC

D: .
V: TRBV7-9
size: few
J: TRBJ2-5
CDR3: CASSPRAGRNFQETQYF
DNA: TGTGCCAGCAGCCCCCGAGCGGGCAGGAATTTTCAAGAGACCCAGTACTTC

D: .
V: TRBV6-1
size: .
J: TRBJ1-5
CDR3: CASSDPRTAGNQPQHF
DNA: TGTGCCAGCAGTGACCCCCGGACAGCCGGCAATCAGCCCCAGCATTTT

D: TRBD2
V: TRBV7-3
size: .
J: TRBJ2-3
CDR3: CASSSGLGAGTDTQYF
DNA: TGTGCCAGCAGCTCCGGACTAGGAGCGGGCACAGATACGCAGTATTTT

D: TRBD1
V: TRBV29-1
size: few
J: TRBJ1-5
CDR3: CSVGGGSGQPQHF
DNA: TGCAGCGTTGGAGGGGGCTCGGGACAGCCCCAGCATTTT

D: TRBD2
V: TRBV29-1
size: .
J: TRBJ2-5
CDR3: CSVGELAKETQYF
DNA: TGCAGCGTGGGGGAACTAGCGAAAGAGACCCAGTACTTC

D: TRBD2
V: TRBV27
size: .
J: TRBJ2-7
CDR3: CASSFLAGGSSSYEQYF
DNA: TGTGCCAGCAGTTTTCTAGCGGGAGGCTCAAGCTCCTACGAGCAGTACTTC

D: TRBD2
V: TRBV6-5
size: .
J: TRBJ2-5
CDR3: CASSEMAGGLTQYF
DNA: TGTGCCAGCAGTGAGATGGCGGGGGGTCTAACCCAGTACTTC

D: .
V: TRBV5-6
size: once
J: TRBJ2-2
CDR3: CASRTGGEAGELFF
DNA: TGTGCCAGCAGGACCGGGGGAGAGGCCGGGGAGCTGTTTTTT

D: TRBD2
V: TRBV5-1
size: .
J: TRBJ2-1
CDR3: CASSLAGVNRNEQFF
DNA: TGCGCCAGCAGCTTAGCGGGAGTAAACCGCAATGAGCAGTTCTTC

D: .
V: TRBV4-1
size: .
J: TRBJ1-5
CDR3: CASSQTGSSNQPQHF
DNA: TGCGCCAGCAGCCAAACAGGGTCTAGCAATCAGCCCCAGCATTTT

D: .
V: TRBV29-1
size: .
J: TRBJ1-1
CDR3: CSVGHVVNTEAFF
DNA: TGCAGCGTTGGACACGTAGTGAACACTGAAGCTTTCTTT

D: .
V: TRBV30
size: few
J: TRBJ2-7
CDR3: CAWSGWAGHEQYF
DNA: TGTGCCTGGAGTGGCTGGGCAGGTCACGAGCAGTACTTC

D: TRBD2
V: TRBV5-1
size: .
J: TRBJ2-1
CDR3: CASSLLAGGPFNEQFF
DNA: TGCGCCAGCAGCTTACTAGCGGGAGGGCCCTTCAATGAGCAGTTCTTC

D: .
V: TRBV19
size: .
J: TRBJ2-7
CDR3: CASSNSGTPNEQYF
DNA: TGTGCCAGTAGTAATTCCGGGACTCCAAACGAGCAGTACTTC

D: .
V: TRBV4-1
size: few
J: TRBJ2-1
CDR3: CASSQRDYNNEQFF
DNA: TGCGCCAGCAGCCAGCGTGACTACAACAATGAGCAGTTCTTC

D: TRBD2
V: TRBV5-1
size: few
J: TRBJ2-1
CDR3: CASSFSGNSYNEQFF
DNA: TGCGCCAGCAGCTTTAGCGGGAATTCCTACAATGAGCAGTTCTTC

D: .
V: TRBV9
size: few
J: TRBJ2-4
CDR3: CASSVGRDKNIQYF
DNA: TGTGCCAGCAGCGTAGGTCGGGATAAAAACATTCAGTACTTC

D: .
V: TRBV28
size: .
J: TRBJ2-3
CDR3: CATVPSTDTQYF
DNA: TGTGCCACCGTCCCCAGCACAGATACGCAGTATTTT

D: .
V: TRBV18
size: few
J: TRBJ2-1
CDR3: CASSPDLSSYNEQFF
DNA: TGTGCCAGCTCACCAGATCTATCGTCCTACAATGAGCAGTTCTTC

D: .
V: TRBV30
size: .
J: TRBJ1-2
CDR3: CAGSHTGFNYGYTF
DNA: TGTGCCGGGAGTCATACAGGGTTTAACTATGGCTACACCTTC

D: TRBD1
V: TRBV30
size: .
J: TRBJ1-5
CDR3: CAWGLGQGVQPQHF
DNA: TGTGCCTGGGGGCTGGGACAGGGAGTTCAGCCCCAGCATTTT

D: TRBD2
V: TRBV4-1
size: few
J: TRBJ2-7
CDR3: CASSQEELAGVSSYEQYF
DNA: TGCGCCAGCAGCCAAGAGGAACTAGCGGGAGTTTCCTCCTACGAGCAGTACTTC

D: .
V: TRBV30
size: .
J: TRBJ1-4
CDR3: CAWSPDSFEKLFF
DNA: TGTGCCTGGAGTCCAGATTCTTTTGAAAAACTGTTTTTT

D: .
V: TRBV19
size: .
J: TRBJ1-2
CDR3: CASSFQGTNYGYTF
DNA: TGTGCCAGTAGTTTCCAGGGGACAAACTATGGCTACACCTTC

D: TRBD2
V: TRBV10-3
size: .
J: TRBJ2-7
CDR3: CAIGGGRLPDEQYF
DNA: TGTGCCATCGGTGGCGGGAGACTCCCGGACGAGCAGTACTTC